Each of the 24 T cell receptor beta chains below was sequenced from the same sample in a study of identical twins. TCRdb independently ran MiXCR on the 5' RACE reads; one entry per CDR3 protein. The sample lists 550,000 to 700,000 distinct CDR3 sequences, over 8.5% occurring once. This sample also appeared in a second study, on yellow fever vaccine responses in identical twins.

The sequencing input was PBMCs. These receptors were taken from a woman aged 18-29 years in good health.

CDR3 nucleotide sequence: TGTGCCAGCAGCCAAAGCGGGAGAGGTACCGGGGAGCTGTTTTTT. It encodes CASSQSGRGTGELFF. This chain uses TRBV3-1 with TRBJ2-2; TRBD2 aligns across 8 bases. V was pared by 2 bases and J by 5 bases, with 4 bases of the junction left unmatched. The CDR3 is 15 residues long. In germline, CDR1 is LGHDT, CDR2 YNNKEL (reference sequence).

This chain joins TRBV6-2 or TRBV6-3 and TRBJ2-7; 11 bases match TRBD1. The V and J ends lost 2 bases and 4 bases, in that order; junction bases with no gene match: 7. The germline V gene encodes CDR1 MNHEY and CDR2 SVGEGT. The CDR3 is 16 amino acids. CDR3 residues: CASSYSRRDRGYEQYF. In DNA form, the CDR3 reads TGTGCCAGCAGTTACAGCCGGAGGGACAGGGGGTACGAGCAGTACTTC.

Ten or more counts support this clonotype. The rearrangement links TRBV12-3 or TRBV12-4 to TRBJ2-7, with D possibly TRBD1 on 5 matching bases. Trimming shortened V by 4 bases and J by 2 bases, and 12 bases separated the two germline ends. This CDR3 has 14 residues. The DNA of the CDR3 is TGTGCCAGCAGTTCCAGGAAAGGGGCCTACGAGCAGTACTTC. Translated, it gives CASSSRKGAYEQYF.

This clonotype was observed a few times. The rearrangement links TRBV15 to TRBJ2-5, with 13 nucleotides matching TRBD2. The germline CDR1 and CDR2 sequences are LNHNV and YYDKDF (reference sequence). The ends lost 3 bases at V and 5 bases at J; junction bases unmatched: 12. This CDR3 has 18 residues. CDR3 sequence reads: CATSSPGLAGAPGETQYF. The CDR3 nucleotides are TGTGCCACCAGCAGTCCTGGACTAGCGGGGGCCCCAGGGGAGACCCAGTACTTC.

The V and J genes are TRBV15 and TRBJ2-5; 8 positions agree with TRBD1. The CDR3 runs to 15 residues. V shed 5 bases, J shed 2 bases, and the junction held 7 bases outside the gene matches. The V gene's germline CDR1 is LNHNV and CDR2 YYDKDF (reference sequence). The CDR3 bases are TGTGCCACCAGCGGGAGGACAGGGTGGCAAGAGACCCAGTACTTC. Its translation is CATSGRTGWQETQYF.

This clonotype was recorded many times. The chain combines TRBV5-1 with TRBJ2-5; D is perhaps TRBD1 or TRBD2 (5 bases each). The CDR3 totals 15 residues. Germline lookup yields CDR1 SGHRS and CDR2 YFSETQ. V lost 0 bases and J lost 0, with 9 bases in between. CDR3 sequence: CASSLDGTYQETQYF. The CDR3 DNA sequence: TGCGCCAGCAGCTTGGACGGGACGTACCAAGAGACCCAGTACTTC.

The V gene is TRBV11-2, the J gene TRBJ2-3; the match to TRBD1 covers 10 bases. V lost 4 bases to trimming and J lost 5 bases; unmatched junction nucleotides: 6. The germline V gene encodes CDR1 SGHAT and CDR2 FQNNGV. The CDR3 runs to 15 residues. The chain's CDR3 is CASSSDRGRGDTQYF. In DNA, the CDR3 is TGTGCCAGCAGCTCTGACAGGGGGCGAGGAGATACGCAGTATTTT.

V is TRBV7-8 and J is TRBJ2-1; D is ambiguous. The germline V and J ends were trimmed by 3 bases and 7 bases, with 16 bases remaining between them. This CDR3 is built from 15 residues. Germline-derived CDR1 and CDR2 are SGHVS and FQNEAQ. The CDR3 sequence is CASSFREIPGNEQFF. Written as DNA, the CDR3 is TGTGCCAGCAGCTTTAGGGAAATCCCTGGGAATGAGCAGTTCTTC.

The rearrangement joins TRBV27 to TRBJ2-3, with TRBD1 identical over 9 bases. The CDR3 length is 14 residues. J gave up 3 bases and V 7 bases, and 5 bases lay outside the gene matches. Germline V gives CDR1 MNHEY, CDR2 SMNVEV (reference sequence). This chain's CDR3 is CASNRGRGTDTQYF. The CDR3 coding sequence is TGTGCCAGCAACAGGGGGCGCGGAACAGATACGCAGTATTTT.

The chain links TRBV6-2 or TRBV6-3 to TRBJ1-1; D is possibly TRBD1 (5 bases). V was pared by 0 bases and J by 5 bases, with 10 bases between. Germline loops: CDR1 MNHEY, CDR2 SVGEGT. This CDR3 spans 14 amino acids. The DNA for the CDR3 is TGTGCCAGCAGTTACTCTATAGGGGTAACTGAAGCTTTCTTT. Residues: CASSYSIGVTEAFF.

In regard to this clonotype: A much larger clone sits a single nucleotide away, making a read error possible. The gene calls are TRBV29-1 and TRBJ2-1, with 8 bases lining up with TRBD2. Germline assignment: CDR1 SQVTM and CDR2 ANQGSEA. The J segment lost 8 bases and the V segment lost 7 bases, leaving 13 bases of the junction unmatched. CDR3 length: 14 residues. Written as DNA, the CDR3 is TGCAGCGAACCGCAAGGCGGGAGGTCCGATGAGCAGTTCTTC. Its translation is CSEPQGGRSDEQFF.

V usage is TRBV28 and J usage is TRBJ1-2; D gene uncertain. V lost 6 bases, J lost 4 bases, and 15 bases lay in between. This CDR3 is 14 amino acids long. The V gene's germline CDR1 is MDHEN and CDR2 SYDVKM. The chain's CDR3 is CASSPPLPTYGYTF. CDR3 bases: TGTGCCAGCAGCCCTCCTCTCCCCACCTATGGCTACACCTTC.

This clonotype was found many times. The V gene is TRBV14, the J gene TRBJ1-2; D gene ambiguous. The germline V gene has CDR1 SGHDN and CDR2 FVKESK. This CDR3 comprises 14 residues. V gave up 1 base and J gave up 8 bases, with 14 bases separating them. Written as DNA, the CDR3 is TGTGCCAGCAGCCAAGCTTCGGGAATGGGCGGCTACACCTTC. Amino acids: CASSQASGMGGYTF.

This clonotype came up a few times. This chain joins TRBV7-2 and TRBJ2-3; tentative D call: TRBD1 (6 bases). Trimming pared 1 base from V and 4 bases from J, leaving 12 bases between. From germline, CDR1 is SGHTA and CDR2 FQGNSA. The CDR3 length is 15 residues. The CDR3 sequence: CASSLVPGEADTQYF. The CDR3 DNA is TGTGCCAGCAGCTTAGTGCCAGGGGAAGCAGATACGCAGTATTTT.

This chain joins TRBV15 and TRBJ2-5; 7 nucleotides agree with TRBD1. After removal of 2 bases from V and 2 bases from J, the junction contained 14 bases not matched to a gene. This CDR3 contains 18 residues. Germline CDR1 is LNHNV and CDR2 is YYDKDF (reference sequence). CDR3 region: CATSRKYNPGGIQETQYF. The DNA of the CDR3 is TGTGCCACCAGCAGAAAGTATAACCCAGGGGGAATTCAAGAGACCCAGTACTTC.

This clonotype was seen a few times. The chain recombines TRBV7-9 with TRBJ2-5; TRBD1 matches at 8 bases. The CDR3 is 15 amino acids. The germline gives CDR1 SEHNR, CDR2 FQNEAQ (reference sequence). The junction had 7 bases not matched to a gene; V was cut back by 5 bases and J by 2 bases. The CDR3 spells CASSVDRGIQETQYF. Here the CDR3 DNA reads TGTGCCAGCAGCGTAGACAGGGGCATACAAGAGACCCAGTACTTC.

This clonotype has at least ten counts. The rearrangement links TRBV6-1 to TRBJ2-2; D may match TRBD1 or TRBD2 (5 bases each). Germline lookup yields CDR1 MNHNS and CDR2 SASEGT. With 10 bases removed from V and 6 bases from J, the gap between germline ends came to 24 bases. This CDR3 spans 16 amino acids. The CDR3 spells CATRLWGSSIAGELFF. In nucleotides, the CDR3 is TGTGCCACCCGGTTGTGGGGGAGCTCAATAGCCGGGGAGCTGTTTTTT.

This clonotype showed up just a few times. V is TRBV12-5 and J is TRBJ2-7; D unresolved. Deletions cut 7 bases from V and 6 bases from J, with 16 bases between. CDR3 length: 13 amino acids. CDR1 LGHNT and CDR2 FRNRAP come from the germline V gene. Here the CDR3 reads CASDYPPVAEQYF. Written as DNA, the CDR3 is TGTGCTAGTGATTATCCCCCGGTGGCCGAGCAGTACTTC.

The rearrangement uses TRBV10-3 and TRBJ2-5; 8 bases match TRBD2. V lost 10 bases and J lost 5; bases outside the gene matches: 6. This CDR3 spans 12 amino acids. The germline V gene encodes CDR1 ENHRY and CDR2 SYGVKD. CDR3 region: CATRGGGETQYF. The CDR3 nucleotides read TGTGCCACCCGGGGGGGCGGGGAGACCCAGTACTTC.

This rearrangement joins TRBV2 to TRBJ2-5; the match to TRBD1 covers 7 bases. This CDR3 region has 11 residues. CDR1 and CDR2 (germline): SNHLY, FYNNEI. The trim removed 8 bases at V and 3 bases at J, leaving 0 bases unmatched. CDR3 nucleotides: TGTGCCAGCGACAGGGAAGAGACCCAGTACTTC. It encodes CASDREETQYF.

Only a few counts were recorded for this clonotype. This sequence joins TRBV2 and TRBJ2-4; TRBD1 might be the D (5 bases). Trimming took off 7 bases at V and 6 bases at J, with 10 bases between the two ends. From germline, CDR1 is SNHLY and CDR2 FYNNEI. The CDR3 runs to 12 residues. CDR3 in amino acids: CASKGQGNIQYF. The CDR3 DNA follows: TGTGCCAGCAAAGGCCAGGGAAACATTCAGTACTTC.

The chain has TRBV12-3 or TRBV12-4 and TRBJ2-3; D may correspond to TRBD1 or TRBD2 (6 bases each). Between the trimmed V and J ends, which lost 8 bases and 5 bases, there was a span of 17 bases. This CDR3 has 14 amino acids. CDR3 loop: CASAMGGKGDTQYF. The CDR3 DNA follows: TGTGCCAGCGCCATGGGGGGCAAGGGAGATACGCAGTATTTT.

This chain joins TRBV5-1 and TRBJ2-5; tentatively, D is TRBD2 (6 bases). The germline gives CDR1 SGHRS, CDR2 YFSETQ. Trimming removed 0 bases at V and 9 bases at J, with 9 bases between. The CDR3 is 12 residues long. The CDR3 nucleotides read TGCGCCAGCAGCTTGGCCGGGGAGGCCCAGTACTTC. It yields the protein CASSLAGEAQYF. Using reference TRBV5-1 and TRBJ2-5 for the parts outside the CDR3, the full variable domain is KAGVTQTPRYLIKTRGQQVTLSCSPISGHRSVSWYQQTPGQGLQFLFEYFSETQRNKGNFPGRFSGRQFSNSRSEMNVSTLELGDSALYLCASSLAGEAQYFGPGTRLLVL.

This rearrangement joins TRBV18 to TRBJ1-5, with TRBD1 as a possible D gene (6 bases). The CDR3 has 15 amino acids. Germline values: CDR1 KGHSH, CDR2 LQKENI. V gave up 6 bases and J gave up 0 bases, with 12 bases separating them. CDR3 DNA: TGTGCCAGCTCGGCCTACAGGGTTAGCAATCAGCCCCAGCATTTT. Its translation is CASSAYRVSNQPQHF.